This TCR beta chain was found in a study of blood T cell repertoires in COVID-19. Per the study methods: From reference gene primer amplification, estimates of nucleated cell counts were derived. The assay was immunoSEQ multiplex PCR, and TCRdb's table has in-frame clones only and misses some. The DNA was the basis for D and trimming; V, J and clone size are from that table. This sample has fewer than 350,000 clones, with roughly 89% found just once. Sequencing was done on a sample of PBMCs or T cells enriched from blood (not recorded which). The receptor was isolated from a woman aged 40-49 years who had recovered from COVID-19.

The CDR3 bases are TGTGCCAGCAGCTCAACACGGGACAGATATCCAACTAATGAAAAACTGTTTTTT. This sequence encodes CASSSTRDRYPTNEKLFF. The V and J genes are TRBV7-9 and TRBJ1-4; 7 bases match TRBD1. Germline V CDR1 and CDR2: SEHNR, FQNEAQ (reference sequence). The CDR3 runs 18 residues. V shed 4 bases and J 0 bases; nucleotides not matched to a gene: 11.